These T cell receptor beta chains were read from a single sample in a study of read filtering for tumor transcriptome and immune sequencing. Using its own MiXCR run on the reads, TCRdb lists one record per CDR3 protein. The sample includes 100,000 to 150,000 distinct CDR3 sequences, roughly 13% of them seen just once. Sequenced input: a population of CD138-negative cells sorted from bone marrow. These receptors all come from a donor aged 40 or over with multiple myeloma. The CDR3 runs from the conserved cysteine through the conserved F or W. The D gene is left open where the match is weak. The size of a clone is reported for some rows only, either as once, few or many, or as a class for expanded clones.

>TRBJ2-3|-|many|TRBV5-1
TGCGCCAGCAGCTTTCCGGGTTTGGATACGCAGTATTTT
CASSFPGLDTQYF
>TRBJ1-2|-|many|TRBV5-5
TGTGCCAGCAGCTTGATCTTGACAGGTGACTACTATGGCTACACCTTC
CASSLILTGDYYGYTF
>TRBJ1-2|-|few|TRBV5-4
TGTGCCAGCAGCTCCGGTGGGGGCCGCTATGGCTACACCTTC
CASSSGGGRYGYTF
>TRBJ2-3|-|many|TRBV6-5
TGTGCCAGCAATCTGTATAGTGGTGCAGATACGCAGTATTTT
CASNLYSGADTQYF
>TRBJ2-7|TRBD2|many|TRBV20-1
TGCAGTGTCCTAGCGGGAACCTCCTACGAGCAGTACTTC
CSVLAGTSYEQYF
>TRBJ1-4|-|many|TRBV12-3/TRBV12-4
TGTGCCAGCAGTAGAAACTGGGACGTTAATGAAAAACTGTTTTTT
CASSRNWDVNEKLFF
>TRBJ2-2|-|many|TRBV6-2/TRBV6-3
TGTGCCAGCAGTCTTGGAGGGGGCACCGGGGAGCTGTTTTTT
CASSLGGGTGELFF
>TRBJ1-1|-|-|TRBV14
TGTGCCAGCAGACCACCGGAGTTATTGAACACTGAAGCTTTCTTT
CASRPPELLNTEAFF
>TRBJ2-3|-|many|TRBV7-9
TGTGCCAGCAGCTTAGGTTTAGTAGACAGCACAGATACGCAGTATTTT
CASSLGLVDSTDTQYF
>TRBJ2-2|TRBD1|many|TRBV9
TGTGCCAGCAGCGCCGACAGGGCCGTCGGGGAGCTGTTTTTT
CASSADRAVGELFF
>TRBJ2-7|TRBD1|many|TRBV9
TGTGCCAGCAGCGTGGGACAGGGGGTGTTGTACGAGCAGTACTTC
CASSVGQGVLYEQYF
>TRBJ1-1|-|many|TRBV29-1
TGCAGCGCGGAGATTTTGAACACTGAAGCTTTCTTT
CSAEILNTEAFF
>TRBJ2-1|TRBD2|many|TRBV20-1
TGCAGTGCTATAGCGGGTGACTACAATGAGCAGTTCTTC
CSAIAGDYNEQFF
>TRBJ2-3|-|many|TRBV5-4
TGTGCCAGCAGCTTGGCATGGGGAGAAGGTACGCAGTATTTT
CASSLAWGEGTQYF
>TRBJ2-2|TRBD2|many|TRBV7-8
TGTGCCAGCAGCTTAAGGGATAGCGGGACCCTCAACACCGGGGAGCTGTTTTTT
CASSLRDSGTLNTGELFF
>TRBJ2-1|TRBD2|many|TRBV7-2
TGTGCCAGCAGCCCGAAGGTAGCGGGAGCGAATGAGCAGTTCTTC
CASSPKVAGANEQFF
>TRBJ1-2|TRBD1|many|TRBV6-1
TGTGCCAGCAGTTCGACAGGGAACTATGGCTACACCTTC
CASSSTGNYGYTF
>TRBJ1-5|TRBD1|many|TRBV7-2
TGTGCCAGCAGCCGCTTGGGGACAGGGAATCAGCCCCAGCATTTT
CASSRLGTGNQPQHF
>TRBJ2-1|-|-|TRBV19
TGTGCGAGTAGTATACGGGACACCGGGTCCGATGAGCAGTTCTTC
CASSIRDTGSDEQFF
>TRBJ2-7|-|many|TRBV20-1
TGCAGTGCTAGAGTCAGCGGCCCTACCTACGAGCAGTACTTC
CSARVSGPTYEQYF
>TRBJ2-2|-|-|TRBV9
TGTGCCAGCAGCCCCCTAGGGGGAGAGGTTCTAACCGGGGAGCTGTCTTTT
CASSPLGGEVLTGELSF
>TRBJ2-5|TRBD1|many|TRBV6-2/TRBV6-3
TGTGCCAGCAGTTCCAGGACAGGGACCAAAGAGACCCAGTACTTC
CASSSRTGTKETQYF
>TRBJ1-1|-|many|TRBV20-1
TGCAGTGCTAGAGATCGGGGGGGCACTGAAGCTTTCTTT
CSARDRGGTEAFF
>TRBJ1-4|-|many|TRBV20-1
TGCAGTGCTAGGGTCGGGACATTAAATGAAAAACGGTTTTTT
CSARVGTLNEKRFF
>TRBJ2-1|-|many|TRBV5-1
TGCGCCAGCAGCGGTTCGGAGACTCGGAATGAGCAGTTCTTC
CASSGSETRNEQFF
>TRBJ2-1|TRBD1|many|TRBV5-1
TGCGCCAGCAGACAGGGGGCGCAGAATGAGCAGTTCTTC
CASRQGAQNEQFF
>TRBJ2-1|-|many|TRBV6-2/TRBV6-3
TGTGCCAGCAGTTTCGTCAATGAGCAGTTCTTC
CASSFVNEQFF